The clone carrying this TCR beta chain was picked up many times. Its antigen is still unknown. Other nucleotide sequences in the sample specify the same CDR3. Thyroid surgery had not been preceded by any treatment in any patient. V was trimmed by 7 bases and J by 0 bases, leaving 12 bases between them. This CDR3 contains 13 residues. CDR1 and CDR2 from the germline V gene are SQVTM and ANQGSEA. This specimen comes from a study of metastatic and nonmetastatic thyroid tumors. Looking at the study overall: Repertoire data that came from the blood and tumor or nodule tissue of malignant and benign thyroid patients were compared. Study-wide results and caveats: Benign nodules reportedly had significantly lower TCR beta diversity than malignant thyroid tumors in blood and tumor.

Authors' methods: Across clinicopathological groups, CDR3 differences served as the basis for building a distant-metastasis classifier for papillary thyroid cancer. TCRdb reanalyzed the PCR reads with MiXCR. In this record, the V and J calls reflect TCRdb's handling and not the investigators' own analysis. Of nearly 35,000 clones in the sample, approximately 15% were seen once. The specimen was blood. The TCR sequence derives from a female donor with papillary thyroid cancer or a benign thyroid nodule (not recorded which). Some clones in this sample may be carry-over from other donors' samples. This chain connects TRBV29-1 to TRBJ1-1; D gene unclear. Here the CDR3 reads CSAADILNTEAFF. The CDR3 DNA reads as TGCAGCGCCGCTGACATCCTGAACACTGAAGCTTTCTTT.